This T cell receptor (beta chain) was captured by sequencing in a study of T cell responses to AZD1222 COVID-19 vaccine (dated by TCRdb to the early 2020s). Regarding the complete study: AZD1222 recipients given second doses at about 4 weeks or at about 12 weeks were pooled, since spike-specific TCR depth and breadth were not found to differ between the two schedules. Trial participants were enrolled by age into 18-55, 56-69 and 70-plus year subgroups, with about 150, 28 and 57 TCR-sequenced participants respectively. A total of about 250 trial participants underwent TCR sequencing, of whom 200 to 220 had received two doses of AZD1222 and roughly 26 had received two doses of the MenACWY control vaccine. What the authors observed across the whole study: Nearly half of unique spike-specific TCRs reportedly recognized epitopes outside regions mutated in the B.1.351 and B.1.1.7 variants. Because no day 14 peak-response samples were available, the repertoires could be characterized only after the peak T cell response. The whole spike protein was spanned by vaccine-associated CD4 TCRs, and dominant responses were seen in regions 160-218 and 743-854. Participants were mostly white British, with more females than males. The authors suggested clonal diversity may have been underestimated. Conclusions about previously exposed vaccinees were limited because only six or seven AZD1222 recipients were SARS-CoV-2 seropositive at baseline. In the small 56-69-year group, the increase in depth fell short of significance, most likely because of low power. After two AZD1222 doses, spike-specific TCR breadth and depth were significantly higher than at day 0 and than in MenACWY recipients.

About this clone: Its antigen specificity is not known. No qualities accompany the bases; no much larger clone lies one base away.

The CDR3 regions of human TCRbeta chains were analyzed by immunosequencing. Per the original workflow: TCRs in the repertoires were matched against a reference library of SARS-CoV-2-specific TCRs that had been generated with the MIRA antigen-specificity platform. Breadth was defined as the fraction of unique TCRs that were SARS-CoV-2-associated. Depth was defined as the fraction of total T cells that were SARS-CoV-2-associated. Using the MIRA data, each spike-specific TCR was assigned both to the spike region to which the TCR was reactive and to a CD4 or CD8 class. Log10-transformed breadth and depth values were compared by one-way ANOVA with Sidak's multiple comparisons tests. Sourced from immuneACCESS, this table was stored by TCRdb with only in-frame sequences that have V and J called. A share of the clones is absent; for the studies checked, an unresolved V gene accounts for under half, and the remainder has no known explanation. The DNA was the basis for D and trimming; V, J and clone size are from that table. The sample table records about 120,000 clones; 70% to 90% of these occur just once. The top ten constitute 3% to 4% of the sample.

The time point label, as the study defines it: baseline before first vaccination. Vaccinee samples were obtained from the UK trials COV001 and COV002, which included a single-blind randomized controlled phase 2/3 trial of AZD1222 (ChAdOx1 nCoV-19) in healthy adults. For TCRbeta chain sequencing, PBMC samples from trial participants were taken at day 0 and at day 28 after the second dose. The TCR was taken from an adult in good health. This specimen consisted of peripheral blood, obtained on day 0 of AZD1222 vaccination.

The DNA sequence reads TGTGCCAGCAGCCTCCGGCTAGCGGGAGGCACAGATACGCAGTATTTT. Its protein is CASSLRLAGGTDTQYF. The chain couples TRBV3-1 (or the pseudogene TRBV3-2) to TRBJ2-3; 10 bases in the middle match TRBD2. The CDR3 has 16 amino acids, counting the end cysteine and phenylalanine. The sequence is cut down to CDR3 DNA, 48 bases in frame from base 1. The CDR1 and CDR2 encoded by the germline V gene (reference sequence) are LGHDT and YNNKEL. From V the trimming removes 4 bases and from J it removes 1 base, while the gene matches leave 5 bases of the junction unaccounted for.